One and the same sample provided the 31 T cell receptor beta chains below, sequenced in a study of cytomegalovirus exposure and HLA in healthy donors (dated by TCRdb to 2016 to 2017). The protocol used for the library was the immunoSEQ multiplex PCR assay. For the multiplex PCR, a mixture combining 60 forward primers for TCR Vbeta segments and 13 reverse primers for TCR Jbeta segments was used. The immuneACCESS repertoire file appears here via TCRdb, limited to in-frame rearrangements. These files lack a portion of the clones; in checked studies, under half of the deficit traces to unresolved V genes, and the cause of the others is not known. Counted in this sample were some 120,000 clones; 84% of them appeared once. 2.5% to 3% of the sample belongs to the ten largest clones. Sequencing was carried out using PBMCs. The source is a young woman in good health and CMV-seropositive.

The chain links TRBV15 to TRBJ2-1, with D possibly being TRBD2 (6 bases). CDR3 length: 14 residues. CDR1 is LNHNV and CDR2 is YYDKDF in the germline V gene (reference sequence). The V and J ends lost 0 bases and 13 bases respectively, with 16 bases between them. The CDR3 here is CATSRDRGSTTQFF. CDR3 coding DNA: TGTGCCACCAGCAGAGATCGGGGGTCCACTACCCAGTTCTTC.

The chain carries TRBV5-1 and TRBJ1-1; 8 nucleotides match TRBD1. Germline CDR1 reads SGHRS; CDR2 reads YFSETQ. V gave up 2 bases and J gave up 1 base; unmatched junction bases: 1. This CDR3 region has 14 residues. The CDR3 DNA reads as TGCGCCAGCAGCTTCGGACAGGGGAACACTGAAGCTTTCTTT. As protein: CASSFGQGNTEAFF. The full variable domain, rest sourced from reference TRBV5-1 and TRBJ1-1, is KAGVTQTPRYLIKTRGQQVTLSCSPISGHRSVSWYQQTPGQGLQFLFEYFSETQRNKGNFPGRFSGRQFSNSRSEMNVSTLELGDSALYLCASSFGQGNTEAFFGQGTRLTVV.

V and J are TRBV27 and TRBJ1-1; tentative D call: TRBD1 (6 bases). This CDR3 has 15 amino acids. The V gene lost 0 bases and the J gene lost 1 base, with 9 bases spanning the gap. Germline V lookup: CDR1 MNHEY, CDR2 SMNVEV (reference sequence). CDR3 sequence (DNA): TGTGCCAGCAGTTTATCAGGGGGGGGGAACACTGAAGCTTTCTTT. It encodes CASSLSGGGNTEAFF.

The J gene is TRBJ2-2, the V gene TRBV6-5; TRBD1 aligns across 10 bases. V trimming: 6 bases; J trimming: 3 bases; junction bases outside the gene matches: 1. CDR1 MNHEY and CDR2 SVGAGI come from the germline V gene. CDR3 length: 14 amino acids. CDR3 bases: TGTGCCAGCAGCGGACAGGGGGACACCGGGGAGCTGTTTTTT. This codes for CASSGQGDTGELFF.

This CDR3 reads CASSPGQDNYGYTF. As DNA, the CDR3 is TGTGCCAGCTCACCCGGACAAGATAACTATGGCTACACCTTC. The chain is built from TRBV18 and TRBJ1-2, with D tentatively TRBD1 (5 bases). The germline CDR1 and CDR2 sequences are KGHSH and LQKENI. CDR3 size: 14 residues. With 3 bases removed from V and 1 base from J, the gap between germline ends came to 9 bases.

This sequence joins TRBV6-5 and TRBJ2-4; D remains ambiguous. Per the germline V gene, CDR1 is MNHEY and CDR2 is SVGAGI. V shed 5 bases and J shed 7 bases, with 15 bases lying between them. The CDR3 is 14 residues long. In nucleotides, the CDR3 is TGTGCCAGCAGTCCTTCTAGAACCGTGAACATTCAGTACTTC. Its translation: CASSPSRTVNIQYF.

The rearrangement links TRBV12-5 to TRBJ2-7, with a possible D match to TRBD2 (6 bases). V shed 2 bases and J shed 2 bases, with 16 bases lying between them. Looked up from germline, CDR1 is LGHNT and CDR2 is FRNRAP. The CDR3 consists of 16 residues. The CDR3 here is CASGLLGGKQTYEQYF. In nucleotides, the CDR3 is TGTGCTAGTGGTTTGTTGGGCGGGAAGCAAACCTACGAGCAGTACTTC.

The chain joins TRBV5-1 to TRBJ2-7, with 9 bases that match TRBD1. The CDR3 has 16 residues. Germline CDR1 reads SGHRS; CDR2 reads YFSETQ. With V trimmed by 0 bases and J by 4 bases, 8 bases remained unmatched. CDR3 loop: CASSLAGTGQRYEQYF. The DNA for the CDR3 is TGCGCCAGCAGCTTGGCCGGGACAGGGCAACGTTACGAGCAGTACTTC.

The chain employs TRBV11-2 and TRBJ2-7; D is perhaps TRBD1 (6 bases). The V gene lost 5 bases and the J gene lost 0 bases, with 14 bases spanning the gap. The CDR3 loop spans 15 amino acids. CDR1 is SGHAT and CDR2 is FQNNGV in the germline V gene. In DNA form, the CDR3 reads TGTGCCAGCAGCCCCTGGGACACCCACTCCTACGAGCAGTACTTC. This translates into CASSPWDTHSYEQYF.

The CDR3 nucleotides are TGTGCCACAACTAGCGGCTCCTACAATGAGCAGTTCTTC. It yields the protein CATTSGSYNEQFF. The V gene is TRBV15, the J gene TRBJ2-1; 8 bases map to TRBD2. Germline assignment: CDR1 LNHNV and CDR2 YYDKDF (reference sequence). The CDR3 consists of 13 residues. The J segment lost 0 bases and the V segment lost 9 bases, leaving 1 base of the junction unmatched.

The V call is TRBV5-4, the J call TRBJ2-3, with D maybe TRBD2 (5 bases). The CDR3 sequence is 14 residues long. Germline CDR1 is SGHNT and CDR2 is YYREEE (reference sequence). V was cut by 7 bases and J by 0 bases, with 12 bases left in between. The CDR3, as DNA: TGTGCCAGCGGCGGTCGGGGAAGCACAGATACGCAGTATTTT. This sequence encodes CASGGRGSTDTQYF.

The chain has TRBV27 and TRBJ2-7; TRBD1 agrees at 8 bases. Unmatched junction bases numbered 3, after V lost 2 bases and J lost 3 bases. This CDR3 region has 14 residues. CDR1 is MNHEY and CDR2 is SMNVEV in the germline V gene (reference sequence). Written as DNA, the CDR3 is TGTGCCAGCAGTTTAGGGGGACAGGTCTACGAGCAGTACTTC. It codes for CASSLGGQVYEQYF.

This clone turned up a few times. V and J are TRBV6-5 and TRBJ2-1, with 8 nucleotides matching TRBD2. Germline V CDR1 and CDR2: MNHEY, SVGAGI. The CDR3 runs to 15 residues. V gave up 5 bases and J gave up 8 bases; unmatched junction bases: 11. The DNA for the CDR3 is TGTGCCAGCAGTCGTGCGGGGGGCGATGTCGATGAGCAGTTCTTC. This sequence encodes CASSRAGGDVDEQFF.

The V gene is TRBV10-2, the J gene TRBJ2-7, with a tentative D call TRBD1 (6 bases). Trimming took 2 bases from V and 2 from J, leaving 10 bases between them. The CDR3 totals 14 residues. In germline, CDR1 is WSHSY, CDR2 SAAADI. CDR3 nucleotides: TGCGCCAGCAGTGAGAACAGGGCCCCCTACGAGCAGTACTTC. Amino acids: CASSENRAPYEQYF.

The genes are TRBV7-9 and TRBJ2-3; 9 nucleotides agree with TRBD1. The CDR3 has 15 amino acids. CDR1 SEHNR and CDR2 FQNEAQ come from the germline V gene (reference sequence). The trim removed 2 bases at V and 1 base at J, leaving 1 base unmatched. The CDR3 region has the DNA TGTGCCAGCAGCTTAAGGGACAGGGGCACAGATACGCAGTATTTT. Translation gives CASSLRDRGTDTQYF.

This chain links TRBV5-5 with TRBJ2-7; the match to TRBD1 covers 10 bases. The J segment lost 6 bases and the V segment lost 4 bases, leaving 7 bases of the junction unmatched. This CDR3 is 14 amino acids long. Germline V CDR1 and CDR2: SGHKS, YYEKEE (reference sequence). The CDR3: CASSAGTGVVEQYF. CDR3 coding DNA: TGTGCCAGCAGCGCCGGGACAGGGGTCGTCGAGCAGTACTTC.

The CDR3 DNA is TGTGCCAGCAGCCAGACTAGCGGACAAGAGACCCAGTACTTC. Protein: CASSQTSGQETQYF. The chain combines TRBV7-7 with TRBJ2-5; 9 nucleotides line up with TRBD2. The length of the CDR3 is 14 residues. Per the germline V gene, CDR1 is SSHAT and CDR2 is FNYEAQ (reference sequence). V lost 5 bases and J lost 2; bases outside the gene matches: 3. The full variable domain, completed using reference TRBV7-7 and TRBJ2-5, is GAGVSQSPRYKVTKRGQDVTLRCDPISSHATLYWYQQALGQGPEFLTYFNYEAQPDKSGLPSDRFSAERPEGSISTLTIQRTEQRDSAMYRCASSQTSGQETQYFGPGTRLLVL.

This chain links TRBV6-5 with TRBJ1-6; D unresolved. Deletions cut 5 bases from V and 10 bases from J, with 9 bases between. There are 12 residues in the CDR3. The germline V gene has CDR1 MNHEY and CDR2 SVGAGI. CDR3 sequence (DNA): TGTGCCAGCAGTCCCCTAACCTCACCCCTCCACTTT. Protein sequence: CASSPLTSPLHF.

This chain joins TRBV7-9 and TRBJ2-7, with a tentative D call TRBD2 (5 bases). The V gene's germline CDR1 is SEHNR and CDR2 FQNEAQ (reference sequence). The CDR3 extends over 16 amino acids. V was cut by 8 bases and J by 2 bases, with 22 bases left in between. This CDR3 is CASATPRGKKPYEQYF. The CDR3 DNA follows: TGTGCCAGCGCCACCCCTAGAGGGAAAAAACCCTACGAGCAGTACTTC.

The DNA for the CDR3 is TGTGCCAGCTCACCAGGGACACTCTTAGCCAAAAACATTCAGTACTTC. Translating gives CASSPGTLLAKNIQYF. V usage is TRBV18 and J usage is TRBJ2-4; D is perhaps TRBD1 (6 bases). This CDR3 contains 16 residues. V gave up 2 bases and J gave up 0 bases, with 11 bases separating them. Germline-derived CDR1 and CDR2 are KGHSH and LQKENI.

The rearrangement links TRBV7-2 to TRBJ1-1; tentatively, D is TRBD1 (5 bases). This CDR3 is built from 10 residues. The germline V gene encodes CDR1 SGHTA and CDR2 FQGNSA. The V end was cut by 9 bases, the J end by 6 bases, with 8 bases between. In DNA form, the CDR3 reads TGTGCCAGGGGGGGGGCTGAAGCTTTCTTT. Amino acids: CARGGAEAFF.

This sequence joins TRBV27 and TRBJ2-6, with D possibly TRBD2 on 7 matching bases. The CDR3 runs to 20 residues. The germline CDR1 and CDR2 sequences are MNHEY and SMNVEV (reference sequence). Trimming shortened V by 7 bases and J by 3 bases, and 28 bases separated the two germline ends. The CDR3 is CASTSPGEKKGGDGANVLTF. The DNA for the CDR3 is TGTGCCAGCACGTCCCCGGGGGAAAAAAAGGGGGGGGATGGGGCCAACGTCCTGACTTTC.

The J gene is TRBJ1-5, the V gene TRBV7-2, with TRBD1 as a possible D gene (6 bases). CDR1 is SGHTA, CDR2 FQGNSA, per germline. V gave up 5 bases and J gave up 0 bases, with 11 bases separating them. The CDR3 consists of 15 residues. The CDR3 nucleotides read TGTGCCAGCAGCGACAGGTTTGGTAGCAATCAGCCCCAGCATTTT. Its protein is CASSDRFGSNQPQHF.

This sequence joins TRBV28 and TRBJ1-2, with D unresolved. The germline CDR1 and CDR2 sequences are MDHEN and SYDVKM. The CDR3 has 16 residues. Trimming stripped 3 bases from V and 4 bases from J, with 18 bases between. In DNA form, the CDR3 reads TGTGCCAGCAGTTTGCTGGGCCCCCAAGGACTCTATGGCTACACCTTC. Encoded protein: CASSLLGPQGLYGYTF.

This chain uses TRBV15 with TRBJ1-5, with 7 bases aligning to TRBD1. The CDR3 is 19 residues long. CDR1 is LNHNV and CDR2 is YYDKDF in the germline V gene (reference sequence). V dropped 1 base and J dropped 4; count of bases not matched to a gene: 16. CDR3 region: CATSRGLEGVDRPNQPQHF. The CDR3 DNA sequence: TGTGCCACCAGCAGAGGCCTTGAGGGGGTGGACAGGCCAAATCAGCCCCAGCATTTT.

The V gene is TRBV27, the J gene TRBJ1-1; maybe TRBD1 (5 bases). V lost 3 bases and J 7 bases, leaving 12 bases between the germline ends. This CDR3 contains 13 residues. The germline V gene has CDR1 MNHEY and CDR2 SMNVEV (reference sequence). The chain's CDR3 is CASSFFPGGEAFF. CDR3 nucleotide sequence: TGTGCCAGCAGTTTTTTCCCCGGGGGTGAAGCTTTCTTT.

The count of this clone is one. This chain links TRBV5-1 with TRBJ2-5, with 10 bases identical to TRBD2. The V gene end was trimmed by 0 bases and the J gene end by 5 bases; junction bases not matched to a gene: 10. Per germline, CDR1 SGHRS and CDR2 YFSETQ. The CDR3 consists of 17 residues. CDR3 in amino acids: CASSLDRLAGNSETQYF. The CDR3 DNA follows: TGCGCCAGCAGCTTGGACCGACTAGCGGGCAACTCGGAGACCCAGTACTTC.

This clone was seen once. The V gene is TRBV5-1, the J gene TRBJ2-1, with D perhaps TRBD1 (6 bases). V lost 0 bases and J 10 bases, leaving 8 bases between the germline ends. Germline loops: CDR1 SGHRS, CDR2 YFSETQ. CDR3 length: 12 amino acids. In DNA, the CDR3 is TGCGCCAGCAGCTTGGAAGGGGGAGAGCAGTTCTTC. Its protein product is CASSLEGGEQFF.

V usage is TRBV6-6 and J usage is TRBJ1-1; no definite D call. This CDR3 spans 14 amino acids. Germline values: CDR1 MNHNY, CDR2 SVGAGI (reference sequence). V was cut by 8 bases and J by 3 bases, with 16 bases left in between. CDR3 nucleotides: TGTGCCAGCGCGTTTGGATGGAGGGACACTGAAGCTTTCTTT. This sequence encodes CASAFGWRDTEAFF.

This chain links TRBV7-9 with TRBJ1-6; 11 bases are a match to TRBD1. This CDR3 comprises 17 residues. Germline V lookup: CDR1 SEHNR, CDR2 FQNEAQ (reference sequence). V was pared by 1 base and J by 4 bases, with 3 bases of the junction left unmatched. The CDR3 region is CASSLGTGGPYNSPLHF. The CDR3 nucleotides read TGTGCCAGCAGCTTAGGGACAGGGGGCCCGTATAATTCACCCCTCCACTTT.

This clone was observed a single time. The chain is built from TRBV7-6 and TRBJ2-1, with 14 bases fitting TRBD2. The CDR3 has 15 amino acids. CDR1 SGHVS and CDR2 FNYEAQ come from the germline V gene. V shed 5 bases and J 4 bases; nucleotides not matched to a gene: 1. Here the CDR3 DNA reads TGTGCCAGCAGCCGGACTAGCGGGGGGTACAATGAGCAGTTCTTC. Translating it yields CASSRTSGGYNEQFF.